A selection of T cell receptor beta chains follows, all from one sample in a study of cytomegalovirus exposure and HLA in healthy donors. TCRdb keeps only in-frame clones here, not all; method: immunoSEQ multiplex PCR. The profile shows over 110,000 clones, roughly 74% of them singletons. The source material was PBMCs. These receptors were collected from a woman younger than 35 in good health and CMV-seropositive. Both conserved end residues are part of each CDR3. The D gene is left open where the match is weak. Clone sizes are given selectively: once, few, many, or a class where the clone is expanded.

>TRBJ2-1|TRBV19|NA|TRBD2
CASSLGLAGGRGNEQFF
TGTGCCAGTAGTCTCGGACTAGCGGGGGGGCGAGGCAATGAGCAGTTCTTC
>TRBJ1-2|TRBV28|NA|NA
CASSPSGSYGYTF
TGTGCCAGCAGTCCCTCGGGGAGCTATGGCTACACCTTC
>TRBJ2-3|TRBV10-3|NA|TRBD1
CAISGTGETDTQYF
TGTGCCATCAGTGGGACAGGGGAAACAGATACGCAGTATTTT
>TRBJ1-3|TRBV6-5|NA|NA
CASSYSSGSSGNTIYF
TGTGCCAGCAGTTACTCCTCGGGGAGCTCTGGAAACACCATATATTTT
>TRBJ1-3|TRBV11-2|once|NA
CASSLGGGRRNTIYF
TGTGCCAGCAGCTTAGGAGGAGGCCGCCGGAACACCATATATTTT
>TRBJ2-7|TRBV6-1|NA|NA
CASRRQEMSSYEQYF
TGTGCCAGCAGACGACAGGAAATGAGCTCCTACGAGCAGTACTTC
>TRBJ1-5|TRBV2|NA|NA
CASRMDGDQPQHF
TGTGCCAGCAGAATGGACGGGGATCAGCCCCAGCATTTT
>TRBJ1-1|TRBV4-3|NA|NA
CASSQERGPNTEAFF
TGCGCCAGCAGCCAAGAGCGGGGACCAAACACTGAAGCTTTCTTT
>TRBJ2-7|TRBV7-2|NA|TRBD1
CASSFTGASYEQYF
TGTGCCAGCAGCTTCACAGGGGCCTCCTACGAGCAGTACTTC
>TRBJ1-1|TRBV6-5|NA|TRBD1
CASTQGGHTEAFF
TGTGCCAGCACTCAGGGGGGCCACACTGAAGCTTTCTTT
>TRBJ2-1|TRBV18|NA|TRBD1
CASSPERSGTGPPNEQFF
TGTGCCAGCTCACCAGAGCGTTCCGGGACAGGACCCCCCAATGAGCAGTTCTTC
>TRBJ1-6|TRBV19|NA|NA
CASSAWGLINSPLHF
TGTGCCAGTAGTGCCTGGGGCCTAATTAATTCACCCCTCCACTTT
>TRBJ2-3|TRBV5-6|few|NA
CASSEGPLDTQYF
TGTGCCAGCAGCGAGGGCCCTCTCGATACGCAGTATTTT
>TRBJ2-3|TRBV29-1|NA|TRBD1
CSISGQPIDPTDTQYF
TGCAGCATCTCGGGACAGCCGATCGATCCCACAGATACGCAGTATTTT
>TRBJ2-7|TRBV5-4|NA|TRBD1
CASSLAGGLQSYEQYF
TGTGCCAGCAGCTTGGCAGGGGGTCTTCAGTCCTACGAGCAGTACTTC
>TRBJ2-7|TRBV10-1|NA|TRBD1
CASNPGGRSYEQYF
TGCGCCAGCAATCCAGGGGGTAGAAGCTACGAGCAGTACTTC
>TRBJ2-3|TRBV6-1|NA|TRBD1
CALRTGPSDTQYF
TGTGCCTTACGGACAGGGCCATCGGATACGCAGTATTTT
>TRBJ2-7|TRBV6-6|NA|TRBD1
CASSYSGQGGEQYF
TGTGCCAGCAGTTACTCAGGACAGGGTGGAGAGCAGTACTTC
>TRBJ2-3|TRBV11-2|NA|TRBD1
CASSRDRATVTDTQYF
TGTGCCAGCAGCCGGGACAGGGCAACAGTAACAGATACGCAGTATTTT
>TRBJ2-1|TRBV27|NA|NA
CATRSAGASYNEQFF
TGTGCCACCAGGTCGGCGGGGGCATCCTACAATGAGCAGTTCTTC
>TRBJ1-2|TRBV30|NA|TRBD1
CAWIPQGVDYGYTF
TGTGCCTGGATTCCTCAGGGGGTCGACTATGGCTACACCTTC
>TRBJ2-1|TRBV10-2|NA|TRBD2
CASSELAGRYNEQFF
TGCGCCAGCAGTGAGCTAGCGGGGCGATACAATGAGCAGTTCTTC
>TRBJ2-1|TRBV5-1|NA|TRBD2
CASSFPGLGFYNEQFF
TGCGCCAGCAGCTTTCCGGGACTAGGGTTCTACAATGAGCAGTTCTTC
>TRBJ1-2|TRBV6-1|NA|NA
CASRPTGRDGYTF
TGTGCCAGCAGGCCCACAGGGAGAGACGGCTACACCTTC